What follows are 2 T cell receptor beta chains derived from one specimen sequenced in a study of Ad26.COV2.S vaccination and SARS-CoV-2 variants. Here immunoSEQ multiplex PCR was the method, and the copy in TCRdb shows in-frame clones only, minus some. Here the sample spans under 550,000 clones, 90% being singletons. Treatment defined: roughly 19 received Ad26.COV2.S at low or high dose, single or two shots; roughly five received placebo; per-sample allocation not given. All samples were drawn on day 63, counting from the first vaccine or placebo injection. The specimen comprised peripheral blood, sampled in a trial of Ad26.COV2.S vaccine versus placebo. The receptors shown here come from a person aged 18-60 years who received the Ad26.COV2.S COVID-19 vaccine or a placebo.

The J gene is TRBJ2-4, the V gene TRBV7-8; 10 nucleotides align to TRBD1. The V segment lost 5 bases and the J segment 5 bases; nucleotides outside the gene matches: 6. Germline V CDR1 and CDR2: SGHVS, FQNEAQ. The CDR3 is 15 residues long. CDR3 in amino acids: CASSPPGTGENIQYF. The CDR3 bases are TGTGCCAGCAGCCCCCCCGGGACAGGGGAAAACATTCAGTACTTC. The whole variable domain, remainder taken from reference TRBV7-8 and TRBJ2-4, is GAGVSQSPRYKVAKRGQDVALRCDPISGHVSLFWYQQALGQGPEFLTYFQNEAQLDKSGLPSDRFFAERPEGSVSTLKIQRTQQEDSAVYLCASSPPGTGENIQYFGAGTRLSVL.

This clone came up once. The chain combines TRBV19 with TRBJ2-6; 7 bases are a match to TRBD1. Germline V CDR1 and CDR2: LNHDA, SQIVND (reference sequence). The CDR3 is 18 amino acids. V shed 7 bases and J 2 bases; nucleotides not matched to a gene: 14. DNA of the CDR3: TGTGCCAGTACCGACCAGGGGGACCCACTAGCTGGGGCCAACGTCCTGACTTTC. Translation gives CASTDQGDPLAGANVLTF.